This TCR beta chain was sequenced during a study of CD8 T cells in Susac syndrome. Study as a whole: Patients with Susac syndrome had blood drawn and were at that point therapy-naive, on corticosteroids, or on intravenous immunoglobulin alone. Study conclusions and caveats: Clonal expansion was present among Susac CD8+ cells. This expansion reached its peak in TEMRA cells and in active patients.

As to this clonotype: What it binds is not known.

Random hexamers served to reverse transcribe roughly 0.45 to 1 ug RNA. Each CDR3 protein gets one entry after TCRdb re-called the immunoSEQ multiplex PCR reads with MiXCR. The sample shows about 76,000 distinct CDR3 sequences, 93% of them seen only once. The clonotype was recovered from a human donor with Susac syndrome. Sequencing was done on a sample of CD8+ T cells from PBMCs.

CDR3 bases: TGTGCCAGCAGTTACAGTGCGGCCTATAACAATGAGCAGTTCTTC. Translated: CASSYSAAYNNEQFF. The chain recombines TRBV6-2 or TRBV6-3 with TRBJ2-1; D remains ambiguous. V lost 2 bases, J lost 5 bases, and 13 bases lay in between. This CDR3 has 15 residues. The germline CDR1 and CDR2 sequences are MNHEY and SVGEGT.